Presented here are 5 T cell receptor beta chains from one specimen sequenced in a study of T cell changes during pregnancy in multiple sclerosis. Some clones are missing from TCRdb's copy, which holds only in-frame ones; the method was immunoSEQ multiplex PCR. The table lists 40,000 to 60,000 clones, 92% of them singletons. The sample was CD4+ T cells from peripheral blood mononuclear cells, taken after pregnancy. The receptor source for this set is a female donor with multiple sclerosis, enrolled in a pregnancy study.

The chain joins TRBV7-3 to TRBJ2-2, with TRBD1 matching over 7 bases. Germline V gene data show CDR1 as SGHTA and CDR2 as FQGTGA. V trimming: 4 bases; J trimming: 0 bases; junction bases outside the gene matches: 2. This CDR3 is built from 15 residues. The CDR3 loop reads CASSSTGSNTGELFF. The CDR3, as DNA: TGTGCCAGCAGCTCGACAGGGTCGAACACCGGGGAGCTGTTTTTT.

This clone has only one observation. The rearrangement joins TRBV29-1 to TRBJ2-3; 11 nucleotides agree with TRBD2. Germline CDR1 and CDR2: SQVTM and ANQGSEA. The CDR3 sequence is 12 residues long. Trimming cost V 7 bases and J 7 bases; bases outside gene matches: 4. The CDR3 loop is CSAVAGGNTQYF. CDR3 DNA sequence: TGCAGCGCTGTAGCGGGAGGGAATACGCAGTATTTT.

The DNA for the CDR3 is TGCGCCAGCAGCCAAGGGTCCAGGGCCACGGGCAATGAAAAACTGTTTTTT. As protein: CASSQGSRATGNEKLFF. The chain is built from TRBV4-1 and TRBJ1-4, with D possibly being TRBD1 (5 bases). Germline-derived CDR1 and CDR2 are MGHRA and YSYEKL. V was clipped by 1 base and J by 5 bases, with 17 bases between them. This CDR3 region has 17 residues.

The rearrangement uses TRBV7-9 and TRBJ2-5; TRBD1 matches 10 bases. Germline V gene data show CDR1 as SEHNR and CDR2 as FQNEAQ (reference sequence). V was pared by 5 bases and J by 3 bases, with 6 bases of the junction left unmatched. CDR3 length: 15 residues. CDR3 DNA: TGTGCCAGCAGCACGCTGACAGGGGGCGAAGAGACCCAGTACTTC. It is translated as CASSTLTGGEETQYF.

CDR3 amino acids: CASSRRIAGGAGELFF. The CDR3 nucleotides read TGCGCCAGCAGCCGCAGAATAGCGGGAGGAGCCGGGGAGCTGTTTTTT. The chain recombines TRBV4-3 with TRBJ2-2, with 10 bases lining up with TRBD2. Germline V gene lookup returns CDR1 LGHNA and CDR2 YSLEER. This CDR3 is 16 amino acids long. V shed 4 bases and J 6 bases; nucleotides not matched to a gene: 8.